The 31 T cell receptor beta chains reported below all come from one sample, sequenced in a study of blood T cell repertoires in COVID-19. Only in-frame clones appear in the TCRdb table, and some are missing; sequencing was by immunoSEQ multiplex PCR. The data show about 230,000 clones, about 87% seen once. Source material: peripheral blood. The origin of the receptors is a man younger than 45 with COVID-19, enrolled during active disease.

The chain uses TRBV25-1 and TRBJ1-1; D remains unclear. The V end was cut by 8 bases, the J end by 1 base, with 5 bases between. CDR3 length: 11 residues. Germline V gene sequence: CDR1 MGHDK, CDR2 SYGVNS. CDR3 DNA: TGTGCCAGCCTCAGGAACACTGAAGCTTTCTTT. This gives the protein CASLRNTEAFF.

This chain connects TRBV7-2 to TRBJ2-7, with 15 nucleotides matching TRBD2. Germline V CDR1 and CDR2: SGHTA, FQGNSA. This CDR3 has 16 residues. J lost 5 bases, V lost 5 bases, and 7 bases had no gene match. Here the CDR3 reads CASSLGLAGGPDEQYF. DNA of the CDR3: TGTGCCAGCAGCCTTGGACTAGCGGGAGGGCCGGACGAGCAGTACTTC.

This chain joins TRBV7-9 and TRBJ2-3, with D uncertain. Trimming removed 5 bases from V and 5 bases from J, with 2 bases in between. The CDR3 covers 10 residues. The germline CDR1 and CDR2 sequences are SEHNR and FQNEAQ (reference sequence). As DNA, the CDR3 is TGTGCCAGCAGCCTAGATACGCAGTATTTT. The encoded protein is CASSLDTQYF.

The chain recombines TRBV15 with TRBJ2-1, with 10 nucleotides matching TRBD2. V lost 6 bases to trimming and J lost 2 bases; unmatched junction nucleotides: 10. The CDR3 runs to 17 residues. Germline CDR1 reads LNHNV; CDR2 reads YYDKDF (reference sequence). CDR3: CATSSQREGIPYNEQFF. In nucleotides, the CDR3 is TGTGCCACCAGTAGCCAGCGGGAGGGTATTCCCTACAATGAGCAGTTCTTC.

CDR3 in DNA: TGTGCCAGCACCTCTAGCGGGAGGGATTCCAATGAGCAGTTCTTC. Translating gives CASTSSGRDSNEQFF. The chain uses TRBV28 and TRBJ2-1; 12 nucleotides align to TRBD2. Germline values: CDR1 MDHEN, CDR2 SYDVKM. After removal of 7 bases from V and 6 bases from J, the junction contained 7 bases not matched to a gene. CDR3 length: 15 amino acids.

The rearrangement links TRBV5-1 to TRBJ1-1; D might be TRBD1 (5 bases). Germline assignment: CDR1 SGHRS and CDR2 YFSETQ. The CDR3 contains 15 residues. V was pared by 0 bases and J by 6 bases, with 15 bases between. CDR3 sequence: CASSLVSGNRAEAFF. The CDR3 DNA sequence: TGCGCCAGCAGCTTGGTTTCAGGGAATAGGGCTGAAGCTTTCTTT.

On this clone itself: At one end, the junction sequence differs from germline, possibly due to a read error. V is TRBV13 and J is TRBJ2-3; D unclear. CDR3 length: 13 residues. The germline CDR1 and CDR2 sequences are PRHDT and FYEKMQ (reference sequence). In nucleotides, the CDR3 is TGTGCCAGCAGCCAAGATAGCACGGATACGCAGTATTTT. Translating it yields CASSQDSTDTQYF.

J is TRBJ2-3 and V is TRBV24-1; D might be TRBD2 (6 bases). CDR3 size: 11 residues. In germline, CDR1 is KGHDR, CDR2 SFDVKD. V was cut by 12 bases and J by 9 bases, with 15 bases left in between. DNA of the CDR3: TGTGCCTCCGGCGGGGAGGACACGCAGTATTTT. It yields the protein CASGGEDTQYF.

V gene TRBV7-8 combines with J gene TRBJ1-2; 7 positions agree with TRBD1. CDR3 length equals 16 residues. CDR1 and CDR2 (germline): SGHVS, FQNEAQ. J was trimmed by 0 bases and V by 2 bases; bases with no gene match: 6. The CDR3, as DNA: TGTGCCAGCAGCTTAATGCCGGGACAGCCTAACTATGGCTACACCTTC. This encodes CASSLMPGQPNYGYTF.

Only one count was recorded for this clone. The DNA of the CDR3 is TGCGCCAGCAGCCAAGATGGTAGCGGGGGTTACCAAGAGACCCAGTACTTC. Amino acid sequence: CASSQDGSGGYQETQYF. This chain uses TRBV4-1 with TRBJ2-5; 9 bases agree with TRBD2. The CDR3 covers 17 residues. After removal of 0 bases from V and 0 bases from J, the junction contained 5 bases not matched to a gene. CDR1 and CDR2 (germline): MGHRA, YSYEKL.

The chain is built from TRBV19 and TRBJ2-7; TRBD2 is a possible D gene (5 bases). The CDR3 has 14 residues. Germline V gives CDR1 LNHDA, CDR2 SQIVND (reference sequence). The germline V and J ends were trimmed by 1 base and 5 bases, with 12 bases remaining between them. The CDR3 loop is CASSIVASGDEQYF. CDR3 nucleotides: TGTGCCAGTAGTATAGTGGCCTCCGGGGACGAGCAGTACTTC. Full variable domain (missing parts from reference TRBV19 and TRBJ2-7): DGGITQSPKYLFRKEGQNVTLSCEQNLNHDAMYWYRQDPGQGLRLIYYSQIVNDFQKGDIAEGYSVSREKKESFPLTVTSAQKNPTAFYLCASSIVASGDEQYFGPGTRLTVT.

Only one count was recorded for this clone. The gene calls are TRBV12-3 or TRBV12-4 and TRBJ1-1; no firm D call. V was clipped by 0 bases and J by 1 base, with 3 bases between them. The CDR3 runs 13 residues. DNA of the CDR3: TGTGCCAGCAGTTTAGCCAGGAACACTGAAGCTTTCTTT. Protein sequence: CASSLARNTEAFF.

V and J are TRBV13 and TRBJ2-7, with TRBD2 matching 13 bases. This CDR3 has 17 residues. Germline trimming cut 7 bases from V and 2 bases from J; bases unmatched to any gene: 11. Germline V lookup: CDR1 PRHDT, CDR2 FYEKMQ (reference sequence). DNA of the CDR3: TGTGCCAGCAAGGCCTCGGGACTAGCGGGAAACACCTACGAGCAGTACTTC. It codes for CASKASGLAGNTYEQYF. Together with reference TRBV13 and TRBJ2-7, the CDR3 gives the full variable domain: AAGVIQSPRHLIKEKRETATLKCYPIPRHDTVYWYQQGPGQDPQFLISFYEKMQSDKGSIPDRFSAQQFSDYHSELNMSSLELGDSALYFCASKASGLAGNTYEQYFGPGTRLTVT.

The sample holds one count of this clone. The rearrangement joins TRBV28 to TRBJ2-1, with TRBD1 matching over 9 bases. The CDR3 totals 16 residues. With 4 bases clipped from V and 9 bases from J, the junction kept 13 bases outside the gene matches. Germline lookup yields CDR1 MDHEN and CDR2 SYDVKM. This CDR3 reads CASSSTGGRAIGEQFF. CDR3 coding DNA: TGTGCCAGCAGTTCGACAGGGGGTCGGGCAATCGGTGAGCAGTTCTTC.

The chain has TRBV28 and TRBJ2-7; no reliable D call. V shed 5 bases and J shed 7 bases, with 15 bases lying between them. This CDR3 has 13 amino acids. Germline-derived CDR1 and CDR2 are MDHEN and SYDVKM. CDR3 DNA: TGTGCCAGCAGTGGCGACCCTCTAGGTGAGCAGTACTTC. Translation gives CASSGDPLGEQYF.

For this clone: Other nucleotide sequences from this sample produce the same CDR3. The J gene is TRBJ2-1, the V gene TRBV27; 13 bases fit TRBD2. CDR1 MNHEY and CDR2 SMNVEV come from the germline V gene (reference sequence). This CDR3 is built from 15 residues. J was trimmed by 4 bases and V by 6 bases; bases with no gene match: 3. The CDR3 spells CASSVLAGGYNEQFF. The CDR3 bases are TGTGCCAGCAGCGTACTAGCGGGGGGGTACAATGAGCAGTTCTTC.

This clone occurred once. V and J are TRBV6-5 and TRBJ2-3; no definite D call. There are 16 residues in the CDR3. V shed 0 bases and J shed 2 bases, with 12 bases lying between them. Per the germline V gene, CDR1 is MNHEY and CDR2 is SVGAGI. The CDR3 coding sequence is TGTGCCAGCAGTTACTCGAGTCAAGTGTACACAGATACGCAGTATTTT. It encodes CASSYSSQVYTDTQYF.

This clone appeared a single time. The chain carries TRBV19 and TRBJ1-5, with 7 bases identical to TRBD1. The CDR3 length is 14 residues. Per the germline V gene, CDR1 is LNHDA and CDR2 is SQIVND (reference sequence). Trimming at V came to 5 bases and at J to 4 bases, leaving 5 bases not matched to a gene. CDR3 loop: CASSRGQLNQPQHF. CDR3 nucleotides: TGTGCCAGTAGTCGGGGACAGTTGAATCAGCCCCAGCATTTT.

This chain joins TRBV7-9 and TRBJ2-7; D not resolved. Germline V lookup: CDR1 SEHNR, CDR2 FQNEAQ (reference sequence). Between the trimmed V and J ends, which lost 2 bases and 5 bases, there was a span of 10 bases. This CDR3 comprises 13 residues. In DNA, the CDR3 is TGTGCCAGCAGCTTAATTCTGAGAAACGAGCAGTACTTC. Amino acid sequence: CASSLILRNEQYF.

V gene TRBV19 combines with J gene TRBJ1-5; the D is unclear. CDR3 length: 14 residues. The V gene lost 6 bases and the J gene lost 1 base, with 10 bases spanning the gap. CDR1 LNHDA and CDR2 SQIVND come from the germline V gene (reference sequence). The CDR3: CASRNGLSNQPQHF. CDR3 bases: TGTGCCAGTAGAAACGGACTCAGCAATCAGCCCCAGCATTTT.

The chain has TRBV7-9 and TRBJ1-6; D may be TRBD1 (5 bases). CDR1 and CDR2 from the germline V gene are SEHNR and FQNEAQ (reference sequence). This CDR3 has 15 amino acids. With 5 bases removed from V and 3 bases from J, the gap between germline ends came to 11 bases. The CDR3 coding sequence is TGTGCCAGCAGCCCCGGGGGGATCTATAATTCACCCCTCCACTTT. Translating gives CASSPGGIYNSPLHF.

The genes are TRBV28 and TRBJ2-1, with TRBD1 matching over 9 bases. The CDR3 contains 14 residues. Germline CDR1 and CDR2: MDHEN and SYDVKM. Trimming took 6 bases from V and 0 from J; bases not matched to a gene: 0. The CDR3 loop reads CASRTGGSYNEQFF. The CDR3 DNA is TGTGCCAGCAGGACAGGGGGCTCCTACAATGAGCAGTTCTTC.

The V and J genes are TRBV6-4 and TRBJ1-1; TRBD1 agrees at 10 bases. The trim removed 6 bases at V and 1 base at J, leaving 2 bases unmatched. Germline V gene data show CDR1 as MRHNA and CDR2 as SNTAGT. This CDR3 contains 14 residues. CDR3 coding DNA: TGTGCCAGCAGCAGGGACAGGGGGAACACTGAAGCTTTCTTT. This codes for CASSRDRGNTEAFF.

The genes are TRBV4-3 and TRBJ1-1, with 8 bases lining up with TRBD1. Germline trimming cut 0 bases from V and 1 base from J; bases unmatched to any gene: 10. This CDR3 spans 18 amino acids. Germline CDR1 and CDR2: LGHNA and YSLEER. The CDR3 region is CASSQERPRTGTNTEAFF. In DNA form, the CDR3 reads TGCGCCAGCAGCCAAGAGCGGCCACGGACAGGGACGAACACTGAAGCTTTCTTT.

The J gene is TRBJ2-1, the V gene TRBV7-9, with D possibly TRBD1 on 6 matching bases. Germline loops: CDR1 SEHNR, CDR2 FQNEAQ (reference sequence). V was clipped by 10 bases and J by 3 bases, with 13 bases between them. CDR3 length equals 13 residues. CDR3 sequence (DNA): TGTGCCACCATCCAGGACAGCTACAATGAGCAGTTCTTC. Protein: CATIQDSYNEQFF.

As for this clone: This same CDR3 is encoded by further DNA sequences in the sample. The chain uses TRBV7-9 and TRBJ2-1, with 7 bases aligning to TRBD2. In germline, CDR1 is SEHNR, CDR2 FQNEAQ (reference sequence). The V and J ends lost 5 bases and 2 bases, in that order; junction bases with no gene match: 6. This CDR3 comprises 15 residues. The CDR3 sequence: CASSPRGGTYNEQFF. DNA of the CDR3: TGTGCCAGCAGCCCCCGCGGGGGAACCTACAATGAGCAGTTCTTC.

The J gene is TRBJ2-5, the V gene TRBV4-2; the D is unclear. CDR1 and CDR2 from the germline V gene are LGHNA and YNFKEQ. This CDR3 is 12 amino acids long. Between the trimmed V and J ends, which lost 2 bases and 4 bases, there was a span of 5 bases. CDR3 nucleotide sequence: TGTGCCAGCAGCCAACCCGGAGAGACCCAGTACTTC. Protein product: CASSQPGETQYF.

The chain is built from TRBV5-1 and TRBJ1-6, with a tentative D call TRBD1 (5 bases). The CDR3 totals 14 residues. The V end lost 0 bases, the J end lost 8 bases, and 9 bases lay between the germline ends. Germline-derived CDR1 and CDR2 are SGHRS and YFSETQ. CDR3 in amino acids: CASSLGQLDSPLHF. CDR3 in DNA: TGCGCCAGCAGCTTGGGACAGCTTGATTCACCCCTCCACTTT.

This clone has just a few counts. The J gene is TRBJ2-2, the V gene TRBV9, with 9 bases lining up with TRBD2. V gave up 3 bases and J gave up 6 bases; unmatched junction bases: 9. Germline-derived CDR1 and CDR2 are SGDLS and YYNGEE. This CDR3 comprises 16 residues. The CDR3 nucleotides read TGTGCCAGCAGCGGCTCCGGGACTAGCTTTCCCGGGGAGCTGTTTTTT. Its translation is CASSGSGTSFPGELFF.

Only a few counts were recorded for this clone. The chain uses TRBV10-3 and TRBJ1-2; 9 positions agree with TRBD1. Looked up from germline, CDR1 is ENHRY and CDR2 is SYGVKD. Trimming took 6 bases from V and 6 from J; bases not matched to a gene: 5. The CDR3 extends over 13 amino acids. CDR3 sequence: CAIRVQGADGYTF. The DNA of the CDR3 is TGTGCCATCAGAGTACAGGGGGCGGATGGCTACACCTTC.

DNA of the CDR3: TGTGCCAGCTCCTCAGACAGGGCCGGCTATGGCTACACCTTC. It translates to CASSSDRAGYGYTF. J is TRBJ1-2 and V is TRBV18, with 7 positions matching TRBD1. V was pared by 6 bases and J by 4 bases, with 8 bases of the junction left unmatched. CDR3 length: 14 amino acids. CDR1 is KGHSH, CDR2 LQKENI, per germline.